This TCR beta chain emerged from a study of T cell responses to AZD1222 COVID-19 vaccine. Germline V lookup: CDR1 SGHKS, CDR2 YYEKEE (reference sequence). This CDR3 is 19 amino acids long. V was shortened by 0 bases and J by 2 bases, with 20 bases between the two germline ends. Assay: immunoSEQ multiplex PCR; the TCRdb copy retains only in-frame clones and omits some. The repertoire includes fewer than 95,000 clones, roughly nine tenths of them detected once, and approximately 30% sits in the top ten. The clonotype comes from an adult in good health. V gene TRBV5-5 combines with J gene TRBJ2-2; maybe TRBD1 (5 bases). Material: peripheral blood, obtained on day 0 of AZD1222 vaccination. Written as DNA, the CDR3 is TGTGCCAGCAGCTTGGTTAAGGGGCTGGGGTCTGGCAACACCGGGGAGCTGTTTTTT. Translation gives CASSLVKGLGSGNTGELFF.